This T cell receptor beta chain was observed in a study of vaccination effects on CD4 cells after COVID-19. Study details: It was two doses of either the BNT162b2 or mRNA-1273 vaccine that participants received. A couple of convalescent patients each provided a sample, at 16 days and at one week before vaccination. Findings and limits, study-wide: Both infection-induced and vaccine-induced clones contracted markedly at late post-vaccination timepoints.

Notes on this clone: As yet, its antigen is unknown.

Antigen-specific CD4+ T cells were expanded with viral peptide pools in the ViraFEST assay before sequencing. CD4+ T cell isolation took place after nine to eleven days of culture. Documented for the person is a PCR-confirmed SARS-CoV-2 infection occurring between March and December 2020. Measured with immunoSEQ multiplex PCR; TCRdb has only the in-frame clones, and not every one. The sample has 42,000 or so clones, around 80% seen once. The CDR3 consists of 15 residues. The V gene end was trimmed by 1 base and the J gene end by 6 bases; junction bases not matched to a gene: 3. CDR1 SEHNR and CDR2 FQNEAQ come from the germline V gene (reference sequence).

The chain joins TRBV7-9 to TRBJ2-2; TRBD1 matches at 9 bases. The clonotype comes from a human donor who had a prior SARS-CoV-2 infection. The specimen was CD4+ T cells from PBMCs cultured with a peptide pool, collected before COVID-19 vaccination. Here the CDR3 reads CASSLGDRDPGELFF. The CDR3 region has the DNA TGTGCCAGCAGCTTAGGGGACAGGGACCCCGGGGAGCTGTTTTTT.